These 27 T cell receptor beta chains were all obtained from the same sample, sequenced in a study of T cells in Graves' hyperthyroidism and ophthalmopathy. Regions amplified from RNA transcripts were the TCR beta CDR3 regions. The TCR CDR3 was amplified in a first-round RT-PCR using the HTBI primer set. TCRdb used MiXCR to reprocess the multiplex PCR reads, holding one entry per CDR3 protein. The table records hundreds of thousands of distinct CDR3 sequences, less than 25% of them present only once. Sequencing was done on a sample of blood. These receptors came from a man younger than 45 with Graves' ophthalmopathy.

This clonotype was detected a few times. This chain joins TRBV19 and TRBJ1-2; D is unclear. CDR3 length: 20 residues. V was cut by 6 bases and J by 2 bases, with 31 bases left in between. The germline gives CDR1 LNHDA, CDR2 SQIVND (reference sequence). The CDR3 DNA is TGTGCCAGTAGCCACCCCTCCCCCCCCCTGACGGACGTTGGGAACTATGGCTACACCTTC. It is translated as CASSHPSPPLTDVGNYGYTF.

The chain is built from TRBV7-2 and TRBJ2-7; 11 bases are a match to TRBD2. Germline trimming cut 5 bases from V and 7 bases from J; bases unmatched to any gene: 10. The germline gives CDR1 SGHTA, CDR2 FQGNSA. The CDR3 runs to 15 residues. The CDR3 DNA sequence: TGTGCCAGCAGCCCTAATAGCGGGAGGGCCAGAGAGCAGTACTTC. Amino acid sequence: CASSPNSGRAREQYF. The entire variable domain, with the rest obtained from reference TRBV7-2 and TRBJ2-7, is as follows: GAGVSQSPSNKVTEKGKDVELRCDPISGHTALYWYRQSLGQGLEFLIYFQGNSAPDKSGLPSDRFSAERTGGSVSTLTIQRTQQEDSAVYLCASSPNSGRAREQYFGPGTRLTVT.

This chain links TRBV4-1 with TRBJ1-3; no clear D. V was cut by 6 bases and J by 8 bases, with 11 bases left in between. This CDR3 spans 12 amino acids. CDR1 is MGHRA, CDR2 YSYEKL, per germline. CDR3 sequence reads: CASRGRSDTIYF. The CDR3 DNA sequence: TGCGCCAGCAGAGGCAGGAGTGACACCATATATTTT.

The chain is built from TRBV28 and TRBJ2-4; D possibly corresponds to TRBD2 (7 bases). CDR1 MDHEN and CDR2 SYDVKM come from the germline V gene. This CDR3 is built from 18 residues. Trimming left V 3 bases short and J 0 bases short, with 18 bases between. The CDR3 coding sequence is TGTGCCAGCAGTTTCGTAGGACGGGGGGCTGGAGCCAAAAACATTCAGTACTTC. It yields the protein CASSFVGRGAGAKNIQYF.

As to this clonotype: A read error may explain this, as a much larger clone is one base away. The rearrangement uses TRBV7-2 and TRBJ1-2, with TRBD1 matching over 11 bases. Trimming cost V 4 bases and J 2 bases; bases outside gene matches: 6. Looked up from germline, CDR1 is SGHTA and CDR2 is FQGNSA. The length of the CDR3 is 16 residues. DNA for the CDR3: TGTGCCAGCAGCTCTTTCAGGACAGGGGGCAACTATGGCTACACCTTC. The encoded protein is CASSSFRTGGNYGYTF.

This chain joins TRBV7-9 and TRBJ2-7, with D perhaps TRBD1 (5 bases). V lost 1 base and J lost 5, with 18 bases in between. The CDR3 length is 16 residues. Germline V gene data show CDR1 as SEHNR and CDR2 as FQNEAQ (reference sequence). The DNA for the CDR3 is TGTGCCAGCAGCTTAGAGAGTTGGGGCAGGGTCCACGAGCAGTACTTC. Protein sequence: CASSLESWGRVHEQYF.

At least ten counts were recorded for this clonotype. CDR3 nucleotide sequence: TGTGCCAGCAGCTTAGTGGGACAGGGGCGCCAAGAGACCCAGTACTTC. Translated, it gives CASSLVGQGRQETQYF. This chain links TRBV7-2 with TRBJ2-5; 10 nucleotides line up with TRBD1. V was clipped by 1 base and J by 1 base; unmatched bases: 3. The CDR3 extends over 16 amino acids. Germline lookup yields CDR1 SGHTA and CDR2 FQGNSA.

This clonotype was detected only a few times. In DNA form, the CDR3 reads TGTGCCAGCTCACCCAAGGACACAGTGAGAGAGAGCTACGAGCAGTACTTC. This codes for CASSPKDTVRESYEQYF. V gene TRBV18 combines with J gene TRBJ2-7, with D maybe TRBD1 (5 bases). The germline V gene has CDR1 KGHSH and CDR2 LQKENI. Deletions cut 3 bases from V and 3 bases from J, with 21 bases between. The CDR3 has 17 amino acids.

Ten or more counts support this clonotype. V usage is TRBV28 and J usage is TRBJ1-5, with a possible D match to TRBD1 (5 bases). Germline V CDR1 and CDR2: MDHEN, SYDVKM. The CDR3 has 13 residues. Trimming left V 7 bases short and J 3 bases short, with 10 bases between. CDR3 nucleotide sequence: TGTGCCAGCAAATCAGGGATCAATCAGCCCCAGCATTTT. Translation gives CASKSGINQPQHF. The full variable domain, completed using reference TRBV28 and TRBJ1-5, is DVKVTQSSRYLVKRTGEKVFLECVQDMDHENMFWYRQDPGLGLRLIYFSYDVKMKEKGDIPEGYSVSREKKERFSLILESASTNQTSMYLCASKSGINQPQHFGDGTRLSIL.

There are a few counts of this clonotype. The chain couples TRBV28 to TRBJ1-5; TRBD1 aligns across 7 bases. Trimming removed 7 bases from V and 5 bases from J; junction bases left unmatched: 8. Germline values: CDR1 MDHEN, CDR2 SYDVKM. This CDR3 comprises 14 residues. CDR3 sequence reads: CASIAGGIHQPQHF. DNA of the CDR3: TGTGCCAGCATAGCAGGGGGGATCCATCAGCCCCAGCATTTT.

This clonotype has ten or more counts. The chain has TRBV20-1 and TRBJ2-7; 8 nucleotides align to TRBD2. Germline V gene sequence: CDR1 DFQATT, CDR2 SNEGSKA (reference sequence). With V trimmed by 6 bases and J by 4 bases, 11 bases remained unmatched. This CDR3 comprises 14 residues. The CDR3 nucleotides are TGCAGTGCAATCAATAGCGGGAATAAGTACGAGCAGTACTTC. As protein: CSAINSGNKYEQYF.

J is TRBJ1-1 and V is TRBV14, with TRBD1 matching over 9 bases. The CDR3 spans 15 residues. V was clipped by 2 bases and J by 6 bases; unmatched bases: 7. Germline lookup yields CDR1 SGHDN and CDR2 FVKESK. CDR3 nucleotides: TGTGCCAGCAGCCAAATTACGGGACAGGGATCTGAAGCTTTCTTT. Its translation is CASSQITGQGSEAFF.

This clonotype was seen more than once but under ten times. V is TRBV30 and J is TRBJ2-7, with 13 bases aligning to TRBD2. CDR3 length: 16 amino acids. After removal of 1 base from V and 2 bases from J, the junction contained 5 bases not matched to a gene. In germline, CDR1 is GTSNPN, CDR2 SVGIG (reference sequence). CDR3 nucleotide sequence: TGTGCCTGGAGTGATCCGGGACTAGCGGGAACCTACGAGCAGTACTTC. It is translated as CAWSDPGLAGTYEQYF.

This clonotype was detected ten times or more. This rearrangement joins TRBV11-2 to TRBJ2-7; the D call may be TRBD1 or TRBD2 (6 bases each). Per germline, CDR1 SGHAT and CDR2 FQNNGV. V was cut by 4 bases and J by 2 bases, with 21 bases left in between. The CDR3 spans 17 residues. The CDR3 spells CASSSGGGPELAYEQYF. The CDR3 DNA reads as TGTGCCAGCAGCTCGGGTGGGGGGCCAGAACTTGCCTACGAGCAGTACTTC.

The chain is built from TRBV5-1 and TRBJ2-7; 13 bases match TRBD2. Germline trimming cut 4 bases from V and 0 bases from J; bases unmatched to any gene: 7. Germline V gene sequence: CDR1 SGHRS, CDR2 YFSETQ. The CDR3 is 17 residues long. The CDR3 reads CASSSTSGRAGSYEQYF. As DNA, the CDR3 is TGCGCCAGCAGCAGTACTAGCGGGAGGGCGGGCTCCTACGAGCAGTACTTC.

This clonotype was seen repeatedly, ten times or more. The chain combines TRBV6-5 with TRBJ1-1; no reliable D call. V was trimmed by 0 bases and J by 1 base, leaving 6 bases between them. Germline CDR1 MNHEY, CDR2 SVGAGI. The CDR3 length is 14 residues. The CDR3 reads CASSYSYKNTEAFF. DNA of the CDR3: TGTGCCAGCAGTTACTCGTACAAGAACACTGAAGCTTTCTTT.

The V and J genes are TRBV28 and TRBJ2-1; 8 bases fit TRBD2. The length of the CDR3 is 17 residues. Trimming removed 6 bases from V and 0 bases from J; junction bases left unmatched: 10. In germline, CDR1 is MDHEN, CDR2 SYDVKM. The CDR3 loop reads CASRAGTSDSSYNEQFF. The DNA of the CDR3 is TGTGCCAGCAGAGCCGGGACTAGTGATAGCTCCTACAATGAGCAGTTCTTC.

The chain recombines TRBV28 with TRBJ2-7; D is unresolved. V was cut by 5 bases and J by 8 bases, with 10 bases left in between. CDR3 size: 11 residues. CDR1 is MDHEN and CDR2 is SYDVKM in the germline V gene. CDR3 nucleotides: TGTGCCAGCAGTCTCCGAGAGCAGCAGTACTTC. It is translated as CASSLREQQYF.

This clonotype was seen once. Relative to the germline gene, one junction end is altered; a read error may explain this. This chain links TRBV7-9 with TRBJ2-5; TRBD2 aligns across 12 bases. The CDR3 has 16 residues. The germline V gene has CDR1 SEHNR and CDR2 FQNEAQ (reference sequence). The CDR3 here is CASSLFGTSGYKTQYF. In DNA form, the CDR3 reads TGCGCCAGCAGCTTATTCGGGACTAGCGGGTACAAGACCCAGTACTTC. Supplemented by reference TRBV7-9 and TRBJ2-5, the full variable domain reads DTGVSQNPRHKITKRGQNVTFRCDPISEHNRLYWYRQTLGQGPEFLTYFQNEAQLEKSRLLSDRFSAERPKGSFSTLEIQRTEQGDSAMYLCASSLFGTSGYKTQYFGPGTRLLVL.

The chain combines TRBV29-1 with TRBJ2-7; tentatively, D is TRBD1 (6 bases). The CDR3 is 15 amino acids. Trimming took 6 bases from V and 0 from J, leaving 18 bases between them. In germline, CDR1 is SQVTM, CDR2 ANQGSEA. DNA for the CDR3: TGCAGCGTCATCATCCGGGACACCAGCTCCTACGAGCAGTACTTC. Protein product: CSVIIRDTSSYEQYF.

This clonotype was counted many times. The CDR3 coding sequence is TGTGCCAGCGCCCCGGGACAGGGGTCCTACGAGCAGTACTTC. It encodes CASAPGQGSYEQYF. The gene calls are TRBV18 and TRBJ2-7, with 10 bases matching TRBD1. With V trimmed by 8 bases and J by 1 base, 5 bases remained unmatched. Germline values: CDR1 KGHSH, CDR2 LQKENI. The CDR3 covers 14 residues.

V and J are TRBV7-6 and TRBJ2-5; the match to TRBD2 covers 8 bases. The V gene end was trimmed by 2 bases and the J gene end by 0 bases; junction bases not matched to a gene: 8. From germline, CDR1 is SGHVS and CDR2 FNYEAQ. The CDR3 spans 17 residues. This CDR3 reads CASSLTVAGTYQETQYF. In nucleotides, the CDR3 is TGTGCCAGCAGCTTAACCGTAGCGGGAACGTACCAAGAGACCCAGTACTTC. Filled out from reference TRBV7-6 and TRBJ2-5, the complete variable domain reads GAGVSQSPRYKVTKRGQDVALRCDPISGHVSLYWYRQALGQGPEFLTYFNYEAQQDKSGLPNDRFSAERPEGSISTLTIQRTEQRDSAMYRCASSLTVAGTYQETQYFGPGTRLLVL.

This clonotype was seen at least ten times. The chain links TRBV12-3 or TRBV12-4 to TRBJ2-1; D uncertain. The CDR3 is 11 residues long. The germline V and J ends were trimmed by 1 base and 12 bases, with 7 bases remaining between them. CDR3 sequence: CASSLDRSQFF. The CDR3 DNA follows: TGTGCCAGCAGTTTAGACCGATCGCAGTTCTTC.

The rearrangement links TRBV6-1 to TRBJ2-3, with 11 bases fitting TRBD2. The CDR3 is 18 residues long. J was trimmed by 4 bases and V by 4 bases; bases with no gene match: 13. Germline lookup yields CDR1 MNHNS and CDR2 SASEGT. For the CDR3, the DNA is TGTGCCAGCAGTGTATACATAACTAGCGGGAGTACGGCAGATACGCAGTATTTT. Residues: CASSVYITSGSTADTQYF.

The chain combines TRBV6-1 with TRBJ1-5; TRBD1 matches 9 bases. The J segment lost 8 bases and the V segment lost 5 bases, leaving 10 bases of the junction unmatched. The CDR3 is 15 residues long. The germline CDR1 and CDR2 sequences are MNHNS and SASEGT. CDR3 residues: CASSPTGGPGEPQHF. In DNA form, the CDR3 reads TGTGCCAGCAGTCCCACAGGGGGCCCGGGGGAGCCCCAGCATTTT.

This clonotype was seen repeatedly, ten times or more. The chain carries TRBV7-2 and TRBJ2-7; 9 nucleotides line up with TRBD2. Germline values: CDR1 SGHTA, CDR2 FQGNSA. After removal of 5 bases from V and 3 bases from J, the junction contained 8 bases not matched to a gene. This CDR3 is built from 15 residues. DNA of the CDR3: TGTGCCAGCAGCCCCGGGGCTAGCGGGATCTACGAGCAGTACTTC. It is translated as CASSPGASGIYEQYF.

This clonotype was seen ten or more times. The chain carries TRBV3-1 and TRBJ1-2; D is uncertain. The CDR3 length is 13 residues. CDR1 is LGHDT and CDR2 is YNNKEL in the germline V gene (reference sequence). V was shortened by 1 base and J by 8 bases, with 11 bases between the two germline ends. CDR3 DNA sequence: TGTGCCAGCAGCCAAGTGACAAAAGGGGGCTACACCTTC. This sequence encodes CASSQVTKGGYTF.